This T cell receptor (beta chain) was identified in a study of T cell repertoires in cytomegalovirus infection. Overall study context: Evidence of both CMV infection and a matching HLA type came from public TCR beta signatures.

TCRdb independently ran MiXCR on the reads; one entry per CDR3 protein. The sample contains about 150,000 distinct CDR3 sequences, around 30% of which appear only once. CDR1 and CDR2 from the germline V gene are LNHNV and YYDKDF (reference sequence). CDR3 size: 13 residues. Trimming cost V 3 bases and J 3 bases, with 9 bases left between them. On this clonotype itself: The antigen remains undetermined.

Study findings and constraints: HLA-C-restricted CMV-specific TCR beta clonotypes were dominant in the ex vivo response. Summed frequency of shared TCR beta families picked out CMV carriers who also had the relevant HLA.

Source: CD8+ T cells from cultured PBMCs, taken from culture after CMV antigen stimulation. This TCR was sampled from a human donor in good health (CMV status not recorded). Some clones in this sample may be carry-over from other donors' samples. J is TRBJ2-7 and V is TRBV15, with D possibly TRBD1 on 6 matching bases. The CDR3 nucleotides are TGTGCCACCAGCAGCAGGGGCTTCTACGAGCAGTACTTC. It is translated as CATSSRGFYEQYF.